The rows below give T cell receptor beta chains drawn from one sample of a study of post-analysis software for immune sequencing data. TCRdb fed the PCR reads into MiXCR, producing one record per CDR3 protein. Of almost 700,000 distinct CDR3 sequences listed, 55% to 60% are singletons. Sequenced input: blood. These receptors were obtained from a girl aged 2 to 9 with multiple sclerosis. Each CDR3 is given with its conserved first and last residue. D genes are given only for firm matches. The size entry is marked missing in some rows and otherwise reads once, few, many or a size class.

DNA: TGTGCCACCACGTTTGATGACTTCTCCTACGAGCAGTACTTC; CDR3: CATTFDDFSYEQYF; J: TRBJ2-7; D: -; size: -; V: TRBV5-5
DNA: TGTGCCAGCAGTTACCTCAGGGTAGCTGAGCAGTTCTTC; CDR3: CASSYLRVAEQFF; J: TRBJ2-1; D: -; size: -; V: TRBV6-6
DNA: TGTGCCAGCAGTTACTCCCGGGGGGAAGAGACCCAGTACTTC; CDR3: CASSYSRGEETQYF; J: TRBJ2-5; D: TRBD2; size: few; V: TRBV6-2/TRBV6-3
DNA: TGTGCCAGCAGCTTAGAGGGCAGGCGATCTCGGGAGCAGTACTTC; CDR3: CASSLEGRRSREQYF; J: TRBJ2-4; D: -; size: -; V: TRBV7-8
DNA: TGTGCCAGCAGCTTAATGGGTTCGGGAAACACAGATACGCAGTATTTT; CDR3: CASSLMGSGNTDTQYF; J: TRBJ2-3; D: -; size: -; V: TRBV7-3
DNA: TGTGCCACTCGCGGGACAGTAGATCCTCTACCCAACAATGAGCAGTTCTTC; CDR3: CATRGTVDPLPNNEQFF; J: TRBJ2-1; D: -; size: -; V: TRBV7-9
DNA: TGTGCCAGCACCCGTAGCGGGGGAACAGAGACCCAGTACTTC; CDR3: CASTRSGGTETQYF; J: TRBJ2-5; D: TRBD2; size: -; V: TRBV12-3/TRBV12-4
DNA: TGCAGCAGTGGGGTAATCACAGATACGCAGTATTTT; CDR3: CSSGVITDTQYF; J: TRBJ2-3; D: -; size: few; V: TRBV29-1
DNA: TGTGCCAGCAGCTACGGGACGTCGGGAAAACTGTTTTTT; CDR3: CASSYGTSGKLFF; J: TRBJ1-4; D: -; size: -; V: TRBV7-9
DNA: TGTGCCAGCAGCTATCTAGCGGGGGGGCCGGGTGAGCAGTTCTTC; CDR3: CASSYLAGGPGEQFF; J: TRBJ2-1; D: TRBD2; size: -; V: TRBV7-2
DNA: TGCAGTGCTAGAGATCTTCGTGGCGGCCACAATGAGCAGTTCTTC; CDR3: CSARDLRGGHNEQFF; J: TRBJ2-1; D: -; size: -; V: TRBV20-1
DNA: TGTGCCAGTGGACAGGGGTATTCACCCCTCCACTTT; CDR3: CASGQGYSPLHF; J: TRBJ1-6; D: TRBD1; size: few; V: TRBV27
DNA: TGCAGTGCTGGACAGGGTGGTACAGATACGCAGTATTTT; CDR3: CSAGQGGTDTQYF; J: TRBJ2-3; D: TRBD1; size: few; V: TRBV20-1
DNA: TGCAGCGACTACGACGGTGAAGCTTTCTTT; CDR3: CSDYDGEAFF; J: TRBJ1-1; D: -; size: -; V: TRBV29-1
DNA: TGTGCCAGCAGCTTAACTGTGACAGGATTCTCTGGGGCCAACGTCCTGACTTTC; CDR3: CASSLTVTGFSGANVLTF; J: TRBJ2-6; D: -; size: -; V: TRBV7-2
DNA: TGTGCCAGCACCGGACAGGGGGGTAGAAGGCGACACAATGAGCAGTTCTTC; CDR3: CASTGQGGRRRHNEQFF; J: TRBJ2-1; D: TRBD1; size: -; V: TRBV11-2
DNA: TGTGCCAGCAGCTTAGGGACCGTACGCACAGATACGCAGTATTTT; CDR3: CASSLGTVRTDTQYF; J: TRBJ2-3; D: -; size: -; V: TRBV7-2
DNA: TGCGCCAGCGCTGGAGGAGGCGGGAGGGCGACAGATACGCAGTATTTT; CDR3: CASAGGGGRATDTQYF; J: TRBJ2-3; D: TRBD2; size: -; V: TRBV5-1
DNA: TGCAGTGCTGAACCTTCTGGACTAGTCTTCACAGATACGCAGTATTTT; CDR3: CSAEPSGLVFTDTQYF; J: TRBJ2-3; D: TRBD2; size: -; V: TRBV20-1
DNA: TGCAGTGCTAGCGACAGGTTTGGTAATGAAAAACTGTTTTTT; CDR3: CSASDRFGNEKLFF; J: TRBJ1-4; D: -; size: once; V: TRBV20-1
DNA: TGTGCCAGCAGTCCTCCTCGGAGGGAGCGCGAAAAACTGTTTTTT; CDR3: CASSPPRREREKLFF; J: TRBJ1-4; D: -; size: -; V: TRBV27
DNA: TGTGCCAGCAGTGACCCCCGGGACATCACCTATGGCTACACCTTC; CDR3: CASSDPRDITYGYTF; J: TRBJ1-2; D: -; size: -; V: TRBV2
DNA: TGCAGTGCTAGAGGGGGGGGTGCAGGGATAAACATTCAGTACTTC; CDR3: CSARGGGAGINIQYF; J: TRBJ2-4; D: TRBD2; size: -; V: TRBV20-1
DNA: TGTGCCAGCAGGCTCTCAGGGGCCTACGAGCAGTACTTC; CDR3: CASRLSGAYEQYF; J: TRBJ2-7; D: -; size: few; V: TRBV12-3/TRBV12-4
DNA: TGCGCCAGCAGCCGACTAGCGGAAAGACCCACCACTGAAGCTTTCTTT; CDR3: CASSRLAERPTTEAFF; J: TRBJ1-1; D: -; size: -; V: TRBV4-1
DNA: TGTGCCAGCACTCTCCCGGACTCGATCCTAAGCACAGATACGCAGTATTTT; CDR3: CASTLPDSILSTDTQYF; J: TRBJ2-3; D: -; size: few; V: TRBV7-2
DNA: TGCGCCAGCAGCTTGGATGGGGGAGTAAGTAATGAGCAGTTCTTC; CDR3: CASSLDGGVSNEQFF; J: TRBJ2-1; D: -; size: few; V: TRBV5-1
DNA: TGCAGTGCTGCCTCTCCGAGGGCCTCCTACAATGAGCAGTTCTTC; CDR3: CSAASPRASYNEQFF; J: TRBJ2-1; D: -; size: -; V: TRBV20-1
DNA: TGTGCCAGCAGCCAAGGCCGGGACAGGGGGCTTGGGGATACGCAGTATTTT; CDR3: CASSQGRDRGLGDTQYF; J: TRBJ2-3; D: TRBD1; size: few; V: TRBV4-2
DNA: TGTGCCAGCAGCCAAGGCGGCGGGATGAATGAGCAGTTCTTC; CDR3: CASSQGGGMNEQFF; J: TRBJ2-1; D: -; size: -; V: TRBV3-1
DNA: TGTGCCAGCAGCCAACAGGGGGGAGGCTACACCTTC; CDR3: CASSQQGGGYTF; J: TRBJ1-2; D: TRBD1; size: few; V: TRBV28
DNA: TGCAGTGCGGCTAAGGGCATTCAGTACTTC; CDR3: CSAAKGIQYF; J: TRBJ2-4; D: -; size: -; V: TRBV20-1
DNA: TGCAGCGTTGACGGTCCGTGGCGGGGTCGGGCTGAGCAGTTCTTC; CDR3: CSVDGPWRGRAEQFF; J: TRBJ2-1; D: -; size: -; V: TRBV29-1
DNA: TGCGCCAGCAGCTTACAGGGGTCCGATGGGGCCAACGTCCTGACTTTC; CDR3: CASSLQGSDGANVLTF; J: TRBJ2-6; D: TRBD1; size: -; V: TRBV5-1
DNA: TGCAGTGCCACTAGCGGGAGACAAGAGACCCAGTACTTC; CDR3: CSATSGRQETQYF; J: TRBJ2-5; D: TRBD2; size: -; V: TRBV20-1
DNA: TGTGCCAGCAGCTTGGCCGTGCGCACCGGGGAGCTGTTTTTT; CDR3: CASSLAVRTGELFF; J: TRBJ2-2; D: -; size: -; V: TRBV7-2
DNA: TGTGCCAGCAGCCAAGAGACTCCACTAGCAGCCCAAGAGACCCAGTACTTC; CDR3: CASSQETPLAAQETQYF; J: TRBJ2-5; D: -; size: -; V: TRBV4-2
DNA: TGTGCCAGCTTCCGAGTCGGGCGGATGAACACTGAAGCTTTCTTT; CDR3: CASFRVGRMNTEAFF; J: TRBJ1-1; D: -; size: once; V: TRBV6-5
DNA: TGTGCCAGCAGCTGCTCAGGGCAGGGAGGCGAGCAGTACTTC; CDR3: CASSCSGQGGEQYF; J: TRBJ2-7; D: -; size: -; V: TRBV7-2
DNA: TGTGCCAGCAGTCCCTCGCCTTGGAGGACAGCTTTTCTAGCGCGAGGGACCCAGTACTTC; CDR3: CASSPSPWRTAFLARGTQYF; J: TRBJ2-5; D: -; size: -; V: TRBV6-5
DNA: TGCGCCAGCAGCCAACCGGCTGCGGACAGATTGAATGAGCAGTTCTTC; CDR3: CASSQPAADRLNEQFF; J: TRBJ2-1; D: -; size: few; V: TRBV4-1
DNA: TGTGCCAGCAACCAAGTCGACAGCGGACGCGGGGAAAAACTGTTTTTT; CDR3: CASNQVDSGRGEKLFF; J: TRBJ1-4; D: -; size: -; V: TRBV4-2
DNA: TGTGCCAGCGGGACTAGCGGGAGGAACACAGATACGCAGTATTTT; CDR3: CASGTSGRNTDTQYF; J: TRBJ2-3; D: TRBD2; size: few; V: TRBV11-2
DNA: TGTGCCAGCAGCTTAGATCCGAGCGGGAGCCCTTACGAGCAGTACTTC; CDR3: CASSLDPSGSPYEQYF; J: TRBJ2-7; D: TRBD2; size: -; V: TRBV11-2
DNA: TGTGCCAGCAGCTTAGGATCCGGAGCGGGGGGTCTTGGGGATACGCAGTATTTT; CDR3: CASSLGSGAGGLGDTQYF; J: TRBJ2-3; D: TRBD2; size: few; V: TRBV11-2
DNA: TGTGCCAGCAGCTCGAGGAGGGGTGGGAATGAGCAGTTCTTC; CDR3: CASSSRRGGNEQFF; J: TRBJ2-1; D: -; size: -; V: TRBV7-2
DNA: TGCAGTGTCATAACTAGCCTGGACCACAATGAGCAGTTCTTC; CDR3: CSVITSLDHNEQFF; J: TRBJ2-1; D: -; size: -; V: TRBV20-1
DNA: TGCGCCAGCAGCCAGGCCGAGGGATGGCATGAGCAGTTCTTC; CDR3: CASSQAEGWHEQFF; J: TRBJ2-1; D: -; size: few; V: TRBV4-1
DNA: TGCAGTGCTAGAGATCTTAGTGGATACGAGCAGTACTTC; CDR3: CSARDLSGYEQYF; J: TRBJ2-7; D: -; size: few; V: TRBV20-1